This is a list of T cell receptor beta chains from one sample in a study of blood T cell repertoires in COVID-19. The protocol was immunoSEQ multiplex PCR, while the TCRdb copy is restricted to in-frame clones and leaves out a portion. The data show a few hundred thousand clones, 85% seen once. What was sequenced was peripheral blood. The origin of the receptors is a woman aged 18-29 years with acute or convalescent COVID-19. Each CDR3 is given without its conserved first and last residue. The order of the fields is CDR3 length, V gene, CDR3 protein.

13 TRBV7-2 ASSLRTGLQETQY
16 TRBV9 ASSSGLAGGPNYNEQF
8 TRBV12-3/TRBV12-4 ASSWASAF
17 TRBV5-1 ASSLGLAFDRGGQETQY
13 TRBV28 ASRSPGVGGNTIY
12 TRBV24-1 ATSEALAGETQY
14 TRBV7-2 ASSLTSPGPGGEQF
12 TRBV10-2 ASSSGTGLYEQY
12 TRBV7-9 ASSSWDRVNEQY
14 TRBV28 ASSRPTSGQWEKLF